One and the same sample provided the 5 T cell receptor beta chains below, sequenced in a study of control samples from healthy donors and cancer patients. The protocol was immunoSEQ multiplex PCR, while the TCRdb copy is restricted to in-frame clones and leaves out a portion. The sample has roughly 190,000 clones, roughly nine tenths seen once. Source material: blood. The receptors stem from a man aged 30 to 39 in good health.

V and J are TRBV6-5 and TRBJ2-4, with 8 bases aligning to TRBD2. The CDR3 is 15 amino acids. V lost 5 bases to trimming and J lost 0 bases; unmatched junction nucleotides: 3. Germline assignment: CDR1 MNHEY and CDR2 SVGAGI. The CDR3 sequence: CASSNGGVAKNIQYF. The CDR3, as DNA: TGTGCCAGCAGTAACGGGGGGGTAGCCAAAAACATTCAGTACTTC.

The chain uses TRBV7-9 and TRBJ2-3, with D perhaps TRBD1 or TRBD2 (5 bases each). The V and J ends lost 5 bases and 0 bases respectively, with 9 bases between them. This CDR3 contains 14 residues. Per the germline V gene, CDR1 is SEHNR and CDR2 is FQNEAQ (reference sequence). The CDR3 nucleotides are TGTGCCAGCAGCCTCCGGGACAGCACAGATACGCAGTATTTT. This sequence encodes CASSLRDSTDTQYF.

This clone occurred many times. The chain is built from TRBV5-1 and TRBJ1-3; possibly TRBD1 for D (6 bases). The germline V gene has CDR1 SGHRS and CDR2 YFSETQ. Trimming shortened V by 2 bases and J by 4 bases, and 10 bases separated the two germline ends. The CDR3 contains 14 residues. Written as DNA, the CDR3 is TGCGCCAGCAGCTTACAGGGTTCCGGAAACACCATATATTTT. Protein product: CASSLQGSGNTIYF.

The gene calls are TRBV4-2 and TRBJ1-4, with 8 positions matching TRBD1. The CDR3 extends over 14 amino acids. The germline CDR1 and CDR2 sequences are LGHNA and YNFKEQ. The V segment lost 4 bases and the J segment 5 bases; nucleotides outside the gene matches: 3. The CDR3 region is CASSPNRGNEKLFF. The CDR3 DNA reads TGTGCCAGCAGCCCAAACAGGGGGAATGAAAAACTGTTTTTT.

The rearrangement joins TRBV19 to TRBJ2-7, with a weak D call TRBD2 (7 bases). Looked up from germline, CDR1 is LNHDA and CDR2 is SQIVND (reference sequence). CDR3 length: 14 residues. Trimming shortened V by 8 bases and J by 2 bases, and 16 bases separated the two germline ends. For the CDR3, the DNA is TGTGCCAGTTCTCCTAGGGGGGGAACCTACGAGCAGTACTTC. Translating it yields CASSPRGGTYEQYF.